These 13 T cell receptor beta chains came from one sample sequenced in a study of blood T cell repertoires in COVID-19. This table comes from immunoSEQ multiplex PCR, and its TCRdb copy is limited to in-frame clones, with some not included. The table shows about 360,000 clones, with about 88% occurring only once. Input material: peripheral blood. The receptors shown here come from a woman aged 55-70 years with COVID-19, enrolled during active disease.

This chain joins TRBV4-3 and TRBJ2-3; 12 bases map to TRBD2. The ends lost 1 base at V and 2 bases at J; junction bases unmatched: 10. CDR1 LGHNA and CDR2 YSLEER come from the germline V gene. The CDR3 loop spans 19 amino acids. The CDR3 here is CASSQGTSGVGFYTDTQYF. In DNA form, the CDR3 reads TGCGCCAGCAGCCAAGGGACTAGCGGGGTGGGGTTTTACACAGATACGCAGTATTTT.

The rearrangement uses TRBV6-2 or TRBV6-3 and TRBJ2-7; 9 bases line up with TRBD2. The germline V gene has CDR1 MNHEY and CDR2 SVGEGT. CDR3 length: 16 residues. V dropped 2 bases and J dropped 2; count of bases not matched to a gene: 7. CDR3 loop: CASSYGGGGIPYEQYF. CDR3 sequence (DNA): TGTGCCAGCAGTTACGGCGGGGGGGGAATCCCCTACGAGCAGTACTTC.

V and J are TRBV9 and TRBJ2-5, with D perhaps TRBD2 (7 bases). The CDR3 length is 15 residues. CDR1 SGDLS and CDR2 YYNGEE come from the germline V gene. The V and J ends lost 0 bases and 7 bases respectively, with 16 bases between them. In DNA, the CDR3 is TGTGCCAGCAGCGTAGAGGGGGGGCCTAGCGGGACCCAGTACTTC. Amino acids: CASSVEGGPSGTQYF. The full variable domain, rest sourced from reference TRBV9 and TRBJ2-5, is DSGVTQTPKHLITATGQRVTLRCSPRSGDLSVYWYQQSLDQGLQFLIQYYNGEERAKGNILERFSAQQFPDLHSELNLSSLELGDSALYFCASSVEGGPSGTQYFGPGTRLLVL.

This chain uses TRBV11-2 with TRBJ2-7; TRBD1 is a possible D gene (6 bases). With 1 base removed from V and 2 bases from J, the gap between germline ends came to 9 bases. This CDR3 is built from 14 residues. Germline loops: CDR1 SGHAT, CDR2 FQNNGV. CDR3 loop: CASSLGKGAYEQYF. The DNA of the CDR3 is TGTGCCAGCAGCTTAGGGAAGGGGGCCTACGAGCAGTACTTC.

The rearrangement uses TRBV13 and TRBJ1-2, with 9 bases fitting TRBD1. V was clipped by 5 bases and J by 1 base; unmatched bases: 5. CDR1 is PRHDT and CDR2 is FYEKMQ in the germline V gene (reference sequence). CDR3 length: 15 amino acids. CDR3 bases: TGTGCCAGCAGCGCCCGGACAGGGGATAACTATGGCTACACCTTC. It yields the protein CASSARTGDNYGYTF. The variable domain in full, completed from reference TRBV13 and TRBJ1-2, reads AAGVIQSPRHLIKEKRETATLKCYPIPRHDTVYWYQQGPGQDPQFLISFYEKMQSDKGSIPDRFSAQQFSDYHSELNMSSLELGDSALYFCASSARTGDNYGYTFGSGTRLTVV.

This CDR3 is CASSLGVNEKLFF. The CDR3 DNA reads TGCGCCAGCAGCCTCGGGGTGAATGAAAAACTGTTTTTT. V and J are TRBV4-1 and TRBJ1-4; no firm D call. The CDR3 contains 13 residues. Germline assignment: CDR1 MGHRA and CDR2 YSYEKL. Trimming took off 4 bases at V and 5 bases at J, with 8 bases between the two ends.

The chain uses TRBV11-2 and TRBJ2-1; TRBD2 matches 8 bases. With V trimmed by 1 base and J by 3 bases, 5 bases remained unmatched. The CDR3 loop spans 16 amino acids. The germline V gene encodes CDR1 SGHAT and CDR2 FQNNGV. The CDR3 DNA reads as TGTGCCAGCAGCTTAGTCGGGGGGGCCTTCTACAATGAGCAGTTCTTC. It translates to CASSLVGGAFYNEQFF.

This chain connects TRBV18 to TRBJ1-5, with 7 nucleotides matching TRBD1. Germline lookup yields CDR1 KGHSH and CDR2 LQKENI. The V segment lost 6 bases and the J segment 5 bases; nucleotides outside the gene matches: 7. This CDR3 is 14 amino acids long. The CDR3: CASSRDRSYQPQHF. As DNA, the CDR3 is TGTGCCAGCTCGCGGGACAGAAGTTATCAGCCCCAGCATTTT.

The gene calls are TRBV7-2 and TRBJ1-5, with D possibly TRBD1 on 5 matching bases. CDR1 and CDR2 (germline): SGHTA, FQGNSA. V shed 0 bases and J shed 10 bases, with 16 bases lying between them. This CDR3 comprises 15 residues. The CDR3 nucleotides read TGTGCCAGCAGCTTAGCGTCCCAGGGATTCGATCCCCAGCATTTT. Its protein product is CASSLASQGFDPQHF.

The J gene is TRBJ2-1, the V gene TRBV3-1 (or the pseudogene TRBV3-2), with 7 bases identical to TRBD1. The CDR3 contains 16 residues. The trim removed 0 bases at V and 4 bases at J, leaving 6 bases unmatched. CDR1 is LGHDT, CDR2 YNNKEL, per germline (reference sequence). The CDR3 region has the DNA TGTGCCAGCAGCCAAGATACAGGGGTTGAGTACAATGAGCAGTTCTTC. Translation: CASSQDTGVEYNEQFF.

This rearrangement joins TRBV5-4 to TRBJ2-5; maybe TRBD2 (6 bases). The ends were cut back, 0 bases at V and 2 bases at J, with 8 bases in the middle. CDR1 and CDR2 (germline): SGHNT, YYREEE (reference sequence). There are 14 residues in the CDR3. The CDR3 here is CASSLGRGQETQYF. In DNA, the CDR3 is TGTGCCAGCAGCTTGGGGAGGGGTCAAGAGACCCAGTACTTC.

This sequence joins TRBV30 and TRBJ2-5, with 10 bases that match TRBD2. The CDR3 extends over 14 amino acids. V dropped 4 bases and J dropped 5; count of bases not matched to a gene: 7. Germline CDR1 reads GTSNPN; CDR2 reads SVGIG (reference sequence). CDR3 sequence (DNA): TGTGCCTGGAATCCTAGCGGGGGAGGGGAGACCCAGTACTTC. Translated, it gives CAWNPSGGGETQYF.

This chain links TRBV7-9 with TRBJ2-7; D is undetermined. CDR3 length: 13 amino acids. Per germline, CDR1 SEHNR and CDR2 FQNEAQ (reference sequence). Trimming shortened V by 5 bases and J by 2 bases, and 10 bases separated the two germline ends. The CDR3, as DNA: TGTGCCAGCAGCCCCACCCGAGCCTACGAGCAGTACTTC. Translated: CASSPTRAYEQYF.